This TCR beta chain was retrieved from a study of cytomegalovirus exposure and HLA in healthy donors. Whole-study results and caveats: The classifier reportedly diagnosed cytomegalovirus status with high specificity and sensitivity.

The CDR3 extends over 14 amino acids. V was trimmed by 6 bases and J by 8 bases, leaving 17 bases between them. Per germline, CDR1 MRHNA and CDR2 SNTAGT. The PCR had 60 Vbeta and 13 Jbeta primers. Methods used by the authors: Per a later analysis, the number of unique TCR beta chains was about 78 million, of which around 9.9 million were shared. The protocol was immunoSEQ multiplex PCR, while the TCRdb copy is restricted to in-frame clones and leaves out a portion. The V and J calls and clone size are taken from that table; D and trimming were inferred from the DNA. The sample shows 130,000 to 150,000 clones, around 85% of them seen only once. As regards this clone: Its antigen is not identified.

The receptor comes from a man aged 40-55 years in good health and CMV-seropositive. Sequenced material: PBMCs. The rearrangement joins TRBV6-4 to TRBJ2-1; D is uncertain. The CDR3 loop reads CASRHHPAEDEQFF. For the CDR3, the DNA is TGTGCCAGCAGACACCACCCGGCCGAGGATGAGCAGTTCTTC.